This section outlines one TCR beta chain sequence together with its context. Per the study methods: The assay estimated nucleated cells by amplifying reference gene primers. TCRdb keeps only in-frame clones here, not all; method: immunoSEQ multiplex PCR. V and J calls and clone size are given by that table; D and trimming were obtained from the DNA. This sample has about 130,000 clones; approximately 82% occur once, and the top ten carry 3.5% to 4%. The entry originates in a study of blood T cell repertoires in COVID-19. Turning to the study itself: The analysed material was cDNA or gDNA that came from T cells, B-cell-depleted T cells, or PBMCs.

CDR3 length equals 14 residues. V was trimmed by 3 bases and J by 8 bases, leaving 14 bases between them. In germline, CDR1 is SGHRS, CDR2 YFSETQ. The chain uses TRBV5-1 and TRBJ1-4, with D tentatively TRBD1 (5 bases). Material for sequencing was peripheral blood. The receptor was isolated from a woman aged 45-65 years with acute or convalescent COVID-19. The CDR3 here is CASSSGRATEKLFF. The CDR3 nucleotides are TGCGCCAGCAGCTCTGGCAGGGCCACAGAAAAACTGTTTTTT. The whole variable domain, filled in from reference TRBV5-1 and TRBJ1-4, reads KAGVTQTPRYLIKTRGQQVTLSCSPISGHRSVSWYQQTPGQGLQFLFEYFSETQRNKGNFPGRFSGRQFSNSRSEMNVSTLELGDSALYLCASSSGRATEKLFFGSGTQLSVL.